The 20 T cell receptor beta chains reported below all come from one sample, sequenced in a study of radiotherapy plus CTLA-4 blockade in lung cancer. Sequencing was performed with immunoSEQ multiplex PCR; in TCRdb, only in-frame clones are kept and a portion is missing. The data show roughly 50,000 clones, around 76% seen once. The source material was peripheral blood, sampled from a patient treated with radiotherapy plus ipilimumab. The receptors originated from a human donor with non-small cell lung cancer who had stable disease on radiotherapy plus ipilimumab.

The chain is built from TRBV27 and TRBJ1-2, with 8 positions matching TRBD1. Germline assignment: CDR1 MNHEY and CDR2 SMNVEV (reference sequence). With V trimmed by 6 bases and J by 5 bases, 14 bases remained unmatched. This CDR3 spans 16 amino acids. The CDR3 nucleotides read TGTGCCAGCAGCCCTGACTCCGGACAGGGTGGGTATGGCTACACCTTC. Its protein product is CASSPDSGQGGYGYTF.

This clone is termed medium-sized. V is TRBV27 and J is TRBJ1-4, with D possibly being TRBD1 (6 bases). Germline CDR1 MNHEY, CDR2 SMNVEV (reference sequence). The CDR3 has 18 amino acids. V was clipped by 6 bases and J by 0 bases, with 20 bases between them. The CDR3 is CASSRFYGGPATNEKLFF. As DNA, the CDR3 is TGTGCCAGCAGCCGATTCTACGGGGGCCCTGCAACTAATGAAAAACTGTTTTTT.

The chain links TRBV7-2 to TRBJ1-4, with D hard to call. The CDR3 is made up of 15 amino acids. Looked up from germline, CDR1 is SGHTA and CDR2 is FQGNSA. The V and J ends lost 1 base and 6 bases respectively, with 12 bases between them. For the CDR3, the DNA is TGTGCCAGCAGCTTAGAATCTGCGCGGGATGAAAAACTGTTTTTT. Amino acid sequence: CASSLESARDEKLFF. Drawing the rest from reference TRBV7-2 and TRBJ1-4, the complete variable domain is GAGVSQSPSNKVTEKGKDVELRCDPISGHTALYWYRQSLGQGLEFLIYFQGNSAPDKSGLPSDRFSAERTGGSVSTLTIQRTQQEDSAVYLCASSLESARDEKLFFGSGTQLSVL.

Turning to this clone: Compared with germline, one end of the junction differs, possibly owing to a read error. DNA of the CDR3: TGTGCCAGCAGCCTAACCGGGACAGGGTCAATGCCTAATGAAAAACTGTTTTTT. Translating gives CASSLTGTGSMPNEKLFF. V is TRBV7-3 and J is TRBJ1-4, with 9 bases matching TRBD1. The CDR3 runs to 18 residues. The germline gives CDR1 SGHTA, CDR2 FQGTGA. The full variable domain, its missing parts supplied by reference TRBV7-3 and TRBJ1-4, is GAGVSQTPSNKVTEKGKYVELRCDPISGHTALYWYRQSLGQGPEFLIYFQGTGAADDSGLPNDRFFAVRPEGSVSTLKIQRTERGDSAVYLCASSLTGTGSMPNEKLFFGSGTQLSVL.

The chain's CDR3 is CAWTQDYSNQPQHF. In nucleotides, the CDR3 is TGTGCCTGGACCCAGGATTATAGCAATCAGCCCCAGCATTTT. The chain combines TRBV30 with TRBJ1-5, with D unresolved. Germline CDR1 is GTSNPN and CDR2 is SVGIG (reference sequence). V lost 4 bases and J 0 bases, leaving 10 bases between the germline ends. CDR3 length: 14 amino acids.

The V and J genes are TRBV7-9 and TRBJ1-1; D unclear. V lost 4 bases and J lost 10, with 16 bases in between. CDR1 is SEHNR, CDR2 FQNEAQ, per germline (reference sequence). The CDR3 runs 13 residues. CDR3 coding DNA: TGTGCCAGCAGCTCTCCCCGGGCAGGAGCAGCTTTCTTT. This translates into CASSSPRAGAAFF.

The J gene is TRBJ1-4, the V gene TRBV18; no firm D call. Trimming stripped 5 bases from V and 3 bases from J, with 13 bases between. The CDR3 has 15 amino acids. Germline V gene data show CDR1 as KGHSH and CDR2 as LQKENI. CDR3 sequence: CASSSSLDSNEKLFF. In DNA form, the CDR3 reads TGTGCCAGCTCATCGAGCCTTGACTCTAATGAAAAACTGTTTTTT.

This clone was seen once. The gene calls are TRBV4-1 and TRBJ1-5; perhaps TRBD1 as D (6 bases). Germline V gene sequence: CDR1 MGHRA, CDR2 YSYEKL. The germline V and J ends were trimmed by 2 bases and 7 bases, with 12 bases remaining between them. This CDR3 comprises 14 residues. CDR3: CASSQSPGEQPQHF. The CDR3 DNA reads as TGCGCCAGCAGCCAATCGCCAGGGGAACAGCCCCAGCATTTT.

The chain combines TRBV4-2 with TRBJ1-4, with TRBD1 as a possible D gene (5 bases). The V end was cut by 0 bases, the J end by 8 bases, with 13 bases between. Germline assignment: CDR1 LGHNA and CDR2 YNFKEQ. The CDR3 has 15 residues. The CDR3 sequence: CASSQDGGGGEKLFF. For the CDR3, the DNA is TGTGCCAGCAGCCAAGATGGCGGGGGAGGGGAAAAACTGTTTTTT.

This chain connects TRBV6-5 to TRBJ2-4, with D possibly being TRBD2 (6 bases). The CDR3 extends over 15 amino acids. Trimming removed 3 bases at V and 7 bases at J, with 16 bases between. Germline CDR1 MNHEY, CDR2 SVGAGI. The CDR3 reads CASSYPGRPPNIQYF. The CDR3, as DNA: TGTGCCAGCAGTTATCCCGGGAGACCCCCCAACATTCAGTACTTC.

The V gene is TRBV9, the J gene TRBJ1-2, with D unclear. The ends were cut back, 3 bases at V and 4 bases at J, with 16 bases in the middle. The CDR3 consists of 15 residues. Germline V lookup: CDR1 SGDLS, CDR2 YYNGEE. The CDR3 nucleotides are TGTGCCAGCAGCGCTGACCGAGTTCTCGGCTATGGCTACACCTTC. As protein: CASSADRVLGYGYTF.

V is TRBV5-1 and J is TRBJ1-2; no firm D call. Deletions cut 4 bases from V and 0 bases from J, with 16 bases between. CDR1 is SGHRS and CDR2 is YFSETQ in the germline V gene. The CDR3 runs 16 residues. The CDR3 DNA sequence: TGCGCCAGCAGCCCCGACTTAGGACGGCCTAACTATGGCTACACCTTC. Amino acids: CASSPDLGRPNYGYTF. The full variable domain, in which reference TRBV5-1 and TRBJ1-2 provide the parts outside the CDR3, is KAGVTQTPRYLIKTRGQQVTLSCSPISGHRSVSWYQQTPGQGLQFLFEYFSETQRNKGNFPGRFSGRQFSNSRSEMNVSTLELGDSALYLCASSPDLGRPNYGYTFGSGTRLTVV.

The chain carries TRBV2 and TRBJ2-7, with D maybe TRBD2 (5 bases). With 1 base removed from V and 4 bases from J, the gap between germline ends came to 5 bases. Germline assignment: CDR1 SNHLY and CDR2 FYNNEI. This CDR3 is 12 amino acids long. The CDR3 sequence: CASSEGGYEQYV. As DNA, the CDR3 is TGTGCCAGCAGTGAAGGAGGGTACGAGCAGTACGTC.

The CDR3, as DNA: TGTGCCAGCAGTTCGTCGACAGGGTCCTATCAGCCCCAGCATTTT. This translates into CASSSSTGSYQPQHF. The V and J genes are TRBV28 and TRBJ1-5; 7 bases fit TRBD1. CDR1 and CDR2 from the germline V gene are MDHEN and SYDVKM. CDR3 size: 15 residues. V lost 4 bases and J lost 5; bases outside the gene matches: 8.

The J gene is TRBJ2-1, the V gene TRBV5-5; possibly TRBD1 for D (6 bases). The CDR3 is made up of 17 amino acids. Germline CDR1 and CDR2: SGHKS and YYEKEE (reference sequence). V lost 1 base, J lost 5 bases, and 19 bases lay in between. CDR3 sequence (DNA): TGTGCCAGCAGCTTGTTTCAGGCAGGGGTATCGGACAATGAGCAGTTCTTC. Amino acid sequence: CASSLFQAGVSDNEQFF. The variable domain in full, with the rest retrieved from reference TRBV5-5 and TRBJ2-1, is DAGVTQSPTHLIKTRGQQVTLRCSPISGHKSVSWYQQVLGQGPQFIFQYYEKEERGRGNFPDRFSARQFPNYSSELNVNALLLGDSALYLCASSLFQAGVSDNEQFFGPGTRLTVL.

The chain has TRBV27 and TRBJ2-7, with 7 bases lining up with TRBD1. The germline V gene has CDR1 MNHEY and CDR2 SMNVEV (reference sequence). The CDR3 contains 15 residues. V shed 4 bases and J 0 bases; nucleotides not matched to a gene: 6. The CDR3 protein is CASSWTGHHSYEQYF. CDR3 in DNA: TGTGCCAGCAGTTGGACAGGTCACCACTCCTACGAGCAGTACTTC.

CDR3: CASSLPADTQYF. As DNA, the CDR3 is TGTGCCAGCAGCTTGCCGGCGGATACGCAGTATTTT. This chain links TRBV5-6 with TRBJ2-3; D is ambiguous. CDR3 length: 12 amino acids. V was trimmed by 1 base and J by 6 bases, leaving 6 bases between them. Germline CDR1 SGHDT, CDR2 YYEEEE.

The rearrangement uses TRBV30 and TRBJ1-2; tentatively, D is TRBD1 (6 bases). The germline CDR1 and CDR2 sequences are GTSNPN and SVGIG (reference sequence). The V gene lost 4 bases and the J gene lost 6 bases, with 15 bases spanning the gap. The CDR3 covers 13 residues. The CDR3 protein is CAWTLRAGDGYTF. CDR3 DNA sequence: TGTGCCTGGACCCTTAGGGCAGGGGATGGCTACACCTTC.

The chain is built from TRBV28 and TRBJ1-6; D is unresolved. Germline CDR1 is MDHEN and CDR2 is SYDVKM. V gave up 8 bases and J gave up 1 base, with 12 bases separating them. The CDR3 contains 15 residues. The CDR3 protein is CASRVPGSYNSPLHF. As DNA, the CDR3 is TGTGCCAGCCGGGTCCCTGGGTCCTATAATTCACCCCTCCACTTT. Full variable domain (remainder filled in from reference TRBV28 and TRBJ1-6): DVKVTQSSRYLVKRTGEKVFLECVQDMDHENMFWYRQDPGLGLRLIYFSYDVKMKEKGDIPEGYSVSREKKERFSLILESASTNQTSMYLCASRVPGSYNSPLHFGNGTRLTVT.

The chain joins TRBV19 to TRBJ1-2, with a possible D match to TRBD1 (5 bases). V lost 5 bases and J 0 bases, leaving 10 bases between the germline ends. CDR1 and CDR2 (germline): LNHDA, SQIVND (reference sequence). The CDR3 has 14 residues. CDR3 DNA sequence: TGTGCCAGTAGTTGGGGGAGGTCTAACTATGGCTACACCTTC. Protein sequence: CASSWGRSNYGYTF.